These 7 T cell receptor beta chains share one sample of origin, sequenced in a study of CD8 T cells in ankylosing spondylitis. TCRdb re-analysed the 5' RACE reads in MiXCR, keeping a single row per CDR3 protein. The sample records under 300,000 distinct CDR3 sequences, over 8.5% being singletons. The sample consisted of blood, either unsorted or a sorted T cell fraction (not recorded which). The source is a male donor with ankylosing spondylitis or in good health (not recorded which).

About this clonotype: A read error is possible here, since a much larger clone lies one base away. The rearrangement uses TRBV2 and TRBJ1-1, with D possibly matching TRBD1 (6 bases). V gave up 8 bases and J gave up 1 base, with 17 bases separating them. The CDR3 is made up of 15 amino acids. Germline V gene sequence: CDR1 SNHLY, CDR2 FYNNEI. The CDR3: CASDKGVERNTEAFF. The CDR3 nucleotides read TGTGCCAGCGACAAGGGGGTTGAAAGGAACACTGAAGCTTTCTTT.

The J gene is TRBJ1-3, the V gene TRBV29-1; tentatively, D is TRBD1 (6 bases). The CDR3 totals 14 residues. With 0 bases removed from V and 0 bases from J, the gap between germline ends came to 6 bases. CDR1 and CDR2 (germline): SQVTM, ANQGSEA. The CDR3 here is CSVEDRGSGNTIYF. CDR3 nucleotides: TGCAGCGTTGAAGACAGGGGCTCTGGAAACACCATATATTTT.

Worth noting for this clonotype: It may be a read error: a sequence one base away is much more abundant. The chain links TRBV7-2 to TRBJ1-6, with D perhaps matching TRBD1 (6 bases). Germline CDR1 reads SGHTA; CDR2 reads FQGNSA. The CDR3 has 17 residues. Trimming removed 2 bases from V and 5 bases from J, with 16 bases in between. The CDR3 DNA is TGTGCCAGCAGCTTAAGCTCTCACAGGGCGGATAATTCACCCCTCCACTTT. Translation: CASSLSSHRADNSPLHF.

This clonotype was recorded many times. CDR3 nucleotides: TGTGCCACCAGTGAGTCGGGACTAGCGGGAGGAGATACGCAGTATTTT. Amino acid sequence: CATSESGLAGGDTQYF. J is TRBJ2-3 and V is TRBV24-1; 15 bases match TRBD2. CDR3 length: 16 amino acids. Germline CDR1 is KGHDR and CDR2 is SFDVKD. V dropped 4 bases and J dropped 5; count of bases not matched to a gene: 3.

Ten or more counts support this clonotype. This chain uses TRBV20-1 with TRBJ2-4; no firm D call. V was cut by 4 bases and J by 7 bases, with 14 bases left in between. Per the germline V gene, CDR1 is DFQATT and CDR2 is SNEGSKA (reference sequence). The CDR3 is 13 amino acids. Written as DNA, the CDR3 is TGCAGTGCTACAAGACCGGAAGGGAACATTCAGTACTTC. Its protein is CSATRPEGNIQYF.

This clonotype was detected ten times or more. This chain connects TRBV20-1 to TRBJ2-3; possibly TRBD2 for D (6 bases). From germline, CDR1 is DFQATT and CDR2 SNEGSKA (reference sequence). The CDR3 contains 15 residues. The V end was cut by 1 base, the J end by 6 bases, with 17 bases between. The CDR3: CSARADAGLGDTQYF. In nucleotides, the CDR3 is TGCAGTGCTAGAGCCGACGCGGGGTTGGGCGATACGCAGTATTTT.

In this sample, this clonotype turned up a few times. The rearrangement joins TRBV7-9 to TRBJ2-7, with a weak D call TRBD2 (5 bases). CDR1 is SEHNR and CDR2 is FQNEAQ in the germline V gene (reference sequence). Trimming took 5 bases from V and 4 from J, leaving 12 bases between them. This CDR3 contains 13 residues. The CDR3 nucleotides are TGTGCCAGCAGCGGTGGGAGACAATACGAGCAGTACTTC. It codes for CASSGGRQYEQYF.